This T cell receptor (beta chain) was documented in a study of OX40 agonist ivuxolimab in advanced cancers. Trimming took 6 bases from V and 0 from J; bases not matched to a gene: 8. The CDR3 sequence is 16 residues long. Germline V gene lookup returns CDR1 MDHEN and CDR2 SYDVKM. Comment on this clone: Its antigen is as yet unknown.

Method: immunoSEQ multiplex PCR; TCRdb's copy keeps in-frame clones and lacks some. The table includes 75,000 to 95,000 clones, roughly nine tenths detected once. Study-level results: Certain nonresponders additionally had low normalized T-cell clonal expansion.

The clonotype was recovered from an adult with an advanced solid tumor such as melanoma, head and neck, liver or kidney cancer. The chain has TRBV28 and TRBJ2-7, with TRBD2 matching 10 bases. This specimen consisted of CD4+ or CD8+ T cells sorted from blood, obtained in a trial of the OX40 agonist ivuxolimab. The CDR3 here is CASSPTSGVYSYEQYF. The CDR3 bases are TGTGCCAGCAGCCCCACTAGCGGGGTTTACTCCTACGAGCAGTACTTC.